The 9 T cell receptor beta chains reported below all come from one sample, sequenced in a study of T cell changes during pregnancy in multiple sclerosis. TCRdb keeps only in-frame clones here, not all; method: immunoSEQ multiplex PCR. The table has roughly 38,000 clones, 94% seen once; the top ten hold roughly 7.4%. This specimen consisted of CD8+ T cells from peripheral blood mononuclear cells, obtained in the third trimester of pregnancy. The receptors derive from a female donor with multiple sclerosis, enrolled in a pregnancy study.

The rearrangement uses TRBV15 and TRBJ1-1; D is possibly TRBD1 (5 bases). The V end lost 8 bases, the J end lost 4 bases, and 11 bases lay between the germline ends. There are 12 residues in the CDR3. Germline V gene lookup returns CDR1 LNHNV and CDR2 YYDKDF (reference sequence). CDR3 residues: CATRRGTTEAFF. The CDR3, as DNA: TGTGCCACCCGGCGGGGGACCACTGAAGCTTTCTTT.

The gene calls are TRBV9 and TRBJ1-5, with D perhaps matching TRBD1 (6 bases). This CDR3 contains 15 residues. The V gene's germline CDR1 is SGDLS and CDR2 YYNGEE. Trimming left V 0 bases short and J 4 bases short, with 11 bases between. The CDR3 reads CASSVGSTGNQPQHF. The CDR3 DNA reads TGTGCCAGCAGCGTAGGATCCACAGGGAATCAGCCCCAGCATTTT. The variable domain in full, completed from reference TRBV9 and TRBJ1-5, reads DSGVTQTPKHLITATGQRVTLRCSPRSGDLSVYWYQQSLDQGLQFLIQYYNGEERAKGNILERFSAQQFPDLHSELNLSSLELGDSALYFCASSVGSTGNQPQHFGDGTRLSIL.

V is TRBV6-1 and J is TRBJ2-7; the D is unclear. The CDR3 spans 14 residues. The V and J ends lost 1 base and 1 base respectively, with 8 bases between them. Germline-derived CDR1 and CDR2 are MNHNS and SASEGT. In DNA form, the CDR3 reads TGTGCCAGCAGTGAAGTTTACAGATCCTACGAGCAGTACTTC. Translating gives CASSEVYRSYEQYF.

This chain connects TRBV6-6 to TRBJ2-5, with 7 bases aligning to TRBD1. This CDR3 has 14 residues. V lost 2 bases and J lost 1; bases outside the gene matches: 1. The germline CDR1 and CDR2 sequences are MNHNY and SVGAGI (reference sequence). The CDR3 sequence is CASSYGDSQETQYF. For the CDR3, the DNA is TGTGCCAGCAGTTACGGGGACAGCCAAGAGACCCAGTACTTC.

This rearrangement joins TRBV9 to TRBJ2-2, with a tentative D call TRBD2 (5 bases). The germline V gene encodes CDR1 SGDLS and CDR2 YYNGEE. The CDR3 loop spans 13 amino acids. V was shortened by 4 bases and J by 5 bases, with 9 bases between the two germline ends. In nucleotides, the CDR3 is TGTGCCAGCAGCCCGGGCGGGACCGGGGAGCTGTTTTTT. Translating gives CASSPGGTGELFF.

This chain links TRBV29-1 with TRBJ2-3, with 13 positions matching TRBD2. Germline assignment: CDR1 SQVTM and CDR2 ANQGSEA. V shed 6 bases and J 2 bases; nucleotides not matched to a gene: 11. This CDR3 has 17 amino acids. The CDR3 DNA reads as TGCAGCGTGGGACTAGCGGGACTAACGCACCTCACAGATACGCAGTATTTT. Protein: CSVGLAGLTHLTDTQYF.

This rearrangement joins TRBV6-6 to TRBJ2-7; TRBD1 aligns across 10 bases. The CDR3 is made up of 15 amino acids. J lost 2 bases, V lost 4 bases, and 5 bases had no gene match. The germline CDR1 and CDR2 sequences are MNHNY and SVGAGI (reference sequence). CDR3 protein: CASSLQGQGAYEQYF. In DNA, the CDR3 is TGTGCCAGCAGTTTACAAGGACAGGGGGCCTACGAGCAGTACTTC.

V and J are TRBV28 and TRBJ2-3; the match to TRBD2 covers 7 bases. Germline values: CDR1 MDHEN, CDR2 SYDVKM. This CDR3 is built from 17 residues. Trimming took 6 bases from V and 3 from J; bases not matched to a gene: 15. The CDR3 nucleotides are TGTGCCAGCAGCCCTGGGACTACCATCCCGTCAACAGATACGCAGTATTTT. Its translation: CASSPGTTIPSTDTQYF.

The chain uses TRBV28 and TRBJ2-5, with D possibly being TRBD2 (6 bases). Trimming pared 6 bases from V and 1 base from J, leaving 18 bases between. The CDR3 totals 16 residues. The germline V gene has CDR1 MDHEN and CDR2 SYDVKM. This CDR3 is CASSYPGLTPQETQYF. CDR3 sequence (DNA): TGTGCCAGCAGCTATCCGGGACTCACGCCCCAAGAGACCCAGTACTTC.